The rows below give T cell receptor beta chains drawn from one sample of a study of T cell responses to AZD1222 COVID-19 vaccine. Assay: immunoSEQ multiplex PCR; the TCRdb copy retains only in-frame clones and omits some. The table includes about 110,000 clones, around 88% detected once. The material was peripheral blood, obtained on day 0 of AZD1222 vaccination. Receptors originate from an adult in good health. The CDR3 runs from the conserved cysteine through the conserved F or W. The D gene is left open where the match is weak. Clone size is given for some rows only: seen once, a few or many times, or a class if the clone is expanded.

clone size,J gene,V gene,D gene,CDR3 DNA,CDR3 protein
-,TRBJ1-5,TRBV7-9,-,TGTGCCAGCAGCCAGTCGGAGGGGCCCCAGCATTTT,CASSQSEGPQHF
-,TRBJ2-3,TRBV7-9,TRBD2,TGTGCCAGCGCCGGGACTAGCGTCACAGATACGCAGTATTTT,CASAGTSVTDTQYF
few,TRBJ1-2,TRBV6-2/TRBV6-3,TRBD1,TGTGCCAGCAGTTACCGGGACAGCCGCTATGGCTACACCTTC,CASSYRDSRYGYTF
-,TRBJ1-2,TRBV29-1,-,TGCAGCGTCACCCAGGGGCCTGGCTACACCTTC,CSVTQGPGYTF
-,TRBJ2-5,TRBV19,TRBD2,TGTGCCAGTAGTAGAGGGAGCGGGGGCCAAGAGACCCAGTACTTC,CASSRGSGGQETQYF
-,TRBJ1-4,TRBV25-1,-,TGTGCCAGCAGTGAAGTGGGGGGGCCTGAAAAACTGTTTTTT,CASSEVGGPEKLFF
-,TRBJ2-7,TRBV7-6,-,TGTGCCAGCAGCCCCCCGCGCTCCTACGAGCAGTACTTC,CASSPPRSYEQYF
-,TRBJ2-3,TRBV11-2,-,TGTGCCAGCGGGGGGCAAGGGCCAGCAGATACGCAGTATTTT,CASGGQGPADTQYF
-,TRBJ1-1,TRBV27,-,TGTGCCAGCAGTTTAGCAGGGGTCGCTTTCTTT,CASSLAGVAFF
-,TRBJ2-7,TRBV7-2,-,TGTGCCAGCAGCTCCCGTCCCGACTCCTACGAGCAGTACTTC,CASSSRPDSYEQYF
-,TRBJ2-1,TRBV7-8,-,TGTGCCAGCAGCTTAGCGGGAACAGGAGGCTCCTACAATGAGCAGTTCTTC,CASSLAGTGGSYNEQFF
-,TRBJ2-2,TRBV7-2,-,TGTGCCAGCAGCTCACCGAGAGGGGAGCTGTTTTTT,CASSSPRGELFF
once,TRBJ1-5,TRBV28,TRBD1,TGTGCCAGCACGACAGGGACCGCTCAGCCCCAGCATTTT,CASTTGTAQPQHF
-,TRBJ1-1,TRBV29-1,-,TGCAGCGTCGGGGCCTGGAACACTGAAGCTTTCTTT,CSVGAWNTEAFF
few,TRBJ2-7,TRBV5-4,-,TGTGCCAGCAGCTTGGGGACTCCCTCCTACGAGCAGTACTTC,CASSLGTPSYEQYF
few,TRBJ1-3,TRBV15,-,TGTGCCACCAGCAGAGGGGGGACGGAGCTCTCTGGAAACACCATATATTTT,CATSRGGTELSGNTIYF
once,TRBJ2-1,TRBV29-1,-,TGCAGCGTTGAAGGCGGGACTCTTTCCTACAATGAGCAGTTCTTC,CSVEGGTLSYNEQFF
-,TRBJ1-1,TRBV6-5,-,TGTGCCAGCAGTCTTCAGGGACGTAACACTGAAGCTTTCTTT,CASSLQGRNTEAFF
-,TRBJ2-5,TRBV11-2,TRBD2,TGTGCCAGCAGCTTAGGTAGCGGGGAGTACCAAGAGACCCAGTACTTC,CASSLGSGEYQETQYF
-,TRBJ2-7,TRBV27,TRBD1,TGTGCCAGCAGTTTTACAGGGGGAAGCGAGCAGTACTTC,CASSFTGGSEQYF
few,TRBJ1-1,TRBV20-1,-,TGCAGTGCGAGTCCCCCGCGGGTTGAAGCTTTCTTT,CSASPPRVEAFF
-,TRBJ2-2,TRBV7-2,-,TGTGCCAGCAGCTCCCTCGGACCTTACACCGGGGAGCTGTTTTTT,CASSSLGPYTGELFF
-,TRBJ1-6,TRBV6-5,TRBD1,TGTGCCAGCAGTTTCCCGACAGGGGGGAATTCACCCCTCCACTTT,CASSFPTGGNSPLHF
-,TRBJ2-7,TRBV5-5,-,TGTGCCAGCAGCTTGTCGGTCCCCGACGCCGAGCAGTACTTC,CASSLSVPDAEQYF
once,TRBJ2-5,TRBV5-1,TRBD2,TGCGCCAGCAGCCGCAACCAACTAGCGGGGGGGCAGGAGACCCAGTACTTC,CASSRNQLAGGQETQYF
-,TRBJ2-7,TRBV12-3/TRBV12-4,-,TGTGCCAGCAGTTTAGCCGGGACCTACGAGCAGTACTTC,CASSLAGTYEQYF
-,TRBJ1-1,TRBV25-1,-,TGTGCCAGCACGGACCGAAGGAACACTGAAGCTTTCTTT,CASTDRRNTEAFF
-,TRBJ2-6,TRBV4-3,-,TGCGCCAGCAGCCAAGAACCAACACTGGGGGGCTTCTACTCTGGGGCCAACGTCCTGACTTTC,CASSQEPTLGGFYSGANVLTF
-,TRBJ1-6,TRBV7-8,-,TGTGCCAGCAGCCCGAATAGGGCGGTAAATTCACCCCTCCACTTT,CASSPNRAVNSPLHF
-,TRBJ2-1,TRBV6-2/TRBV6-3,-,TGTGCCAGCAGTGCAGGGTGGAATGAGCAGTTCTTC,CASSAGWNEQFF
-,TRBJ2-5,TRBV12-5,-,TGTGCTAGTGGGTCCTCAGGGGCCGAGACCCAGTACTTC,CASGSSGAETQYF
-,TRBJ1-1,TRBV27,-,TGTGCCAGCGGACTTCTAGGGGTGAGGGGCAAGAACACTGAAGCTTTCTTT,CASGLLGVRGKNTEAFF
-,TRBJ2-5,TRBV24-1,-,TGTGCCACCAGTTCCTGGGGGGACCAAGAGACCCAGTACTTC,CATSSWGDQETQYF
-,TRBJ1-1,TRBV28,-,TGTGCCAGCCTTACGGCGAACACTGAAGCTTTCTTT,CASLTANTEAFF
-,TRBJ1-6,TRBV5-1,-,TGCGCCAGCAGCTTGTCTCTGCAAAATTCACCCCTCCACTTT,CASSLSLQNSPLHF
few,TRBJ1-1,TRBV7-3,TRBD1,TGTGCCAGCAGCCCACAGGGGTTGGGCACTGAAGCTTTCTTT,CASSPQGLGTEAFF
once,TRBJ1-3,TRBV24-1,-,TGTGCCACCAGTGATTTTCCGGTTTCCTCTGGAAACACCATATATTTT,CATSDFPVSSGNTIYF